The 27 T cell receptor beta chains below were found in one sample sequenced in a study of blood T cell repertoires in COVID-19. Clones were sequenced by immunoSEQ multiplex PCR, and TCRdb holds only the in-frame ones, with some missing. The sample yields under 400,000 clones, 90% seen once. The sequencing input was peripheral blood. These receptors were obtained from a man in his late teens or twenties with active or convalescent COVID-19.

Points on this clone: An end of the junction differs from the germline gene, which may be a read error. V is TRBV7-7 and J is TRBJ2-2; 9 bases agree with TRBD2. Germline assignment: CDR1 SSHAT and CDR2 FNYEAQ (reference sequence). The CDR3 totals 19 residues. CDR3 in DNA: TGTGCTAGCAGCTTAGAACTTGCGGGAGGGCCTAAGAACACCGGGGAGCTGTTTTTT. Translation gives CASSLELAGGPKNTGELFF.

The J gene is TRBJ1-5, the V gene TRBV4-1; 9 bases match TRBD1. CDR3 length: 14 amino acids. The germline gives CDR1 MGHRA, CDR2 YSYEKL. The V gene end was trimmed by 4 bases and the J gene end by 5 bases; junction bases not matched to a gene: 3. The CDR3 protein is CASSLDRGDQPQHF. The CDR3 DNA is TGCGCCAGCAGCCTCGACAGGGGGGATCAGCCCCAGCATTTT.

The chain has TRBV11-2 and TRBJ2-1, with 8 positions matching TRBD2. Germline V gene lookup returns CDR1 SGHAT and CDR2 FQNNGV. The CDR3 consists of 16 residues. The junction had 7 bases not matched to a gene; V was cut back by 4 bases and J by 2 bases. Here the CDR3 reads CASSSPASGPYNEQFF. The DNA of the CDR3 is TGTGCCAGCAGCTCTCCCGCTAGCGGGCCCTACAATGAGCAGTTCTTC. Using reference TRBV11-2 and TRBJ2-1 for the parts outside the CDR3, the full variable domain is EAGVAQSPRYKIIEKRQSVAFWCNPISGHATLYWYQQILGQGPKLLIQFQNNGVVDDSQLPKDRFSAERLKGVDSTLKIQPAKLEDSAVYLCASSSPASGPYNEQFFGPGTRLTVL.

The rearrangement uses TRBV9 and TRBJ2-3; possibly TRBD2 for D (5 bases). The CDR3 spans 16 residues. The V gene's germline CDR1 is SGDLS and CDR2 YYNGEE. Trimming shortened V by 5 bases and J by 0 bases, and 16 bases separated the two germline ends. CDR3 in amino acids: CASSDRGSLSTDTQYF. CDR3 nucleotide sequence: TGTGCCAGCAGTGACCGGGGTTCGCTTAGCACAGATACGCAGTATTTT.

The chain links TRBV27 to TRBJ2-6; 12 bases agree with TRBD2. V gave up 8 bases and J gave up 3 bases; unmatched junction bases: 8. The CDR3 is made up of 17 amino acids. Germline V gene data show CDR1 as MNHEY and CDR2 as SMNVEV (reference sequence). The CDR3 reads CASALTSGRFGANVLTF. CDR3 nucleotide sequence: TGTGCCAGCGCCCTGACTAGCGGGAGATTTGGGGCCAACGTCCTGACTTTC.

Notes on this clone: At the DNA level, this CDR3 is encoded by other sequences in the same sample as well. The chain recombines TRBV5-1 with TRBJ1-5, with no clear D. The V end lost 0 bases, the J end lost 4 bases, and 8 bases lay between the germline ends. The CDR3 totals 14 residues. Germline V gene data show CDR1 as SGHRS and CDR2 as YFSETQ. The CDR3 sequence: CASSLDSSNQPQHF. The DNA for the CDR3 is TGCGCCAGCAGCTTGGACAGCTCGAATCAGCCCCAGCATTTT.

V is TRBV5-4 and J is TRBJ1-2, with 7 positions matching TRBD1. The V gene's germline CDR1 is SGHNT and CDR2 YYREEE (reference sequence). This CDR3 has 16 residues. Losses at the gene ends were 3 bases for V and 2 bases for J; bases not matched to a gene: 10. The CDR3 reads CASSSTLGTENYGYTF. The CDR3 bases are TGTGCCAGCAGCTCTACCTTGGGGACAGAGAACTATGGCTACACCTTC.

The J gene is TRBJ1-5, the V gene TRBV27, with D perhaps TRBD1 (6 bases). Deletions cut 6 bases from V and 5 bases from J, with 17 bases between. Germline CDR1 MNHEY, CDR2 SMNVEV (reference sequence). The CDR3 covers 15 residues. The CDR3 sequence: CASSRGGGGDQPQHF. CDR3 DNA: TGTGCCAGCAGCCGAGGGGGAGGGGGGGATCAGCCCCAGCATTTT.

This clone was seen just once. The CDR3 DNA sequence: TGTGCCAGCTCTCTGGGGACAGGGACGCAGCCCCAGCATTTT. This translates into CASSLGTGTQPQHF. The gene calls are TRBV18 and TRBJ1-5, with TRBD1 matching over 9 bases. V dropped 6 bases and J dropped 7; count of bases not matched to a gene: 7. This CDR3 has 14 residues. Germline V CDR1 and CDR2: KGHSH, LQKENI.

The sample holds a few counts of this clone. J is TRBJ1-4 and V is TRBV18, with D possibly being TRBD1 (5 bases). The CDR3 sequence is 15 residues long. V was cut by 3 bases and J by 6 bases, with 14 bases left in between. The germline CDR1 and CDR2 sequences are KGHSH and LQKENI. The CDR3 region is CASSPQGGIDEKLFF. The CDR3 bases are TGTGCCAGCTCACCGCAGGGAGGTATAGATGAAAAACTGTTTTTT.

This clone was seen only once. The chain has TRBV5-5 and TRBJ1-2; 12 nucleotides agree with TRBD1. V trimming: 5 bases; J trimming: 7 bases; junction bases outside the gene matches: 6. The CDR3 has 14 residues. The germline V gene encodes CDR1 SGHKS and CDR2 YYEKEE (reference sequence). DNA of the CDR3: TGTGCCAGCAGACGGGACAGGGGGCCAAGTGGCTACACCTTC. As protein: CASRRDRGPSGYTF.

In DNA form, the CDR3 reads TGTGCCAGCAGCGGGAGGGACGGCAACACTGAAGCTTTCTTT. Protein: CASSGRDGNTEAFF. The chain couples TRBV9 to TRBJ1-1; maybe TRBD1 (5 bases). Trimming took 3 bases from V and 2 from J, leaving 11 bases between them. Per the germline V gene, CDR1 is SGDLS and CDR2 is YYNGEE. This CDR3 spans 14 amino acids.

Written as DNA, the CDR3 is TGTGCCTGGTCTCAGGGAACTAATGAAAAACTGTTTTTT. This sequence encodes CAWSQGTNEKLFF. The J gene is TRBJ1-4, the V gene TRBV30, with D possibly TRBD1 on 5 matching bases. Per the germline V gene, CDR1 is GTSNPN and CDR2 is SVGIG (reference sequence). The CDR3 covers 13 residues. V gave up 5 bases and J gave up 1 base, with 8 bases separating them.

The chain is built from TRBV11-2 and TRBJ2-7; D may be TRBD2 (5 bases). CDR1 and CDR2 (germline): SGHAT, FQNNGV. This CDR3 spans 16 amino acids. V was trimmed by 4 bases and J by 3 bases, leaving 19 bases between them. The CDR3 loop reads CASSSLGVGGLYEQYF. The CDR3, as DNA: TGTGCCAGCAGCTCCCTTGGGGTTGGAGGCCTCTACGAGCAGTACTTC.

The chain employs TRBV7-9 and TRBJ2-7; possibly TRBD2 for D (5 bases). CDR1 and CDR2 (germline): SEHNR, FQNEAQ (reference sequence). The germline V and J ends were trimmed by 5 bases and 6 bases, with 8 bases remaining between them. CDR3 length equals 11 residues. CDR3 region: CASSPGFEQYF. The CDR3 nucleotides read TGTGCCAGCAGCCCGGGGTTCGAGCAGTACTTC.

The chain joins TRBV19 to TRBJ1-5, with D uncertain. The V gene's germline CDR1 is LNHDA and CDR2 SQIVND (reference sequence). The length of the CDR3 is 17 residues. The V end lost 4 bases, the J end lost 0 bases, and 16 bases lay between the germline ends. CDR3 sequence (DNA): TGTGCCAGTAGTACCCTACGGACGGGGAATAGCAATCAGCCCCAGCATTTT. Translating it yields CASSTLRTGNSNQPQHF.

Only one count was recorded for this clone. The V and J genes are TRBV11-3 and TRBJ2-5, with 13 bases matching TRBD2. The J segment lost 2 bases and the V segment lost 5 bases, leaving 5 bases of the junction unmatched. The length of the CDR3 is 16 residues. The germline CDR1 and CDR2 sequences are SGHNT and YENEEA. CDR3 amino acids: CASSPRTSGGQETQYF. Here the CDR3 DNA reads TGTGCCAGCAGCCCCAGGACTAGCGGGGGTCAAGAGACCCAGTACTTC.

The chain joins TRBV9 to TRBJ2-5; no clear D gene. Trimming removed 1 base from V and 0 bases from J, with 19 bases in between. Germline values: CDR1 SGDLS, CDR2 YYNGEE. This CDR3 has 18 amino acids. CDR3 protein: CASSVSPIARRNQETQYF. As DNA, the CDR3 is TGTGCCAGCAGCGTATCTCCGATCGCCAGGCGTAACCAAGAGACCCAGTACTTC.

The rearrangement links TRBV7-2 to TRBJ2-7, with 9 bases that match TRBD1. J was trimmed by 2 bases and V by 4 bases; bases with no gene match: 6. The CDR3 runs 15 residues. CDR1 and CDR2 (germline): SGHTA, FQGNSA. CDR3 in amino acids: CASSYVTGGTYEQYF. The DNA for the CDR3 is TGTGCCAGCAGCTATGTCACAGGGGGCACCTACGAGCAGTACTTC.

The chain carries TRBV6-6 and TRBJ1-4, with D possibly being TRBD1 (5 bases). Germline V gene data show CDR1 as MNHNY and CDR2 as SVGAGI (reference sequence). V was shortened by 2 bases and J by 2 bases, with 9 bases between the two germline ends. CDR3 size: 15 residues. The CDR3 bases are TGTGCCAGCAGTTACGCCCCAGGGACTAATGAAAAACTGTTTTTT. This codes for CASSYAPGTNEKLFF.

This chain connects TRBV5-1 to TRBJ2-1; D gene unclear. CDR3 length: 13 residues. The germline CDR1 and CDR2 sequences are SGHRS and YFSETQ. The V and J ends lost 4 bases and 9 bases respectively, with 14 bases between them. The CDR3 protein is CASSTTRLGEQFF. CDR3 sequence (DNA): TGCGCCAGCAGCACGACACGGTTGGGTGAGCAGTTCTTC. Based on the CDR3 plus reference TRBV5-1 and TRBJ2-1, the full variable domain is KAGVTQTPRYLIKTRGQQVTLSCSPISGHRSVSWYQQTPGQGLQFLFEYFSETQRNKGNFPGRFSGRQFSNSRSEMNVSTLELGDSALYLCASSTTRLGEQFFGPGTRLTVL.

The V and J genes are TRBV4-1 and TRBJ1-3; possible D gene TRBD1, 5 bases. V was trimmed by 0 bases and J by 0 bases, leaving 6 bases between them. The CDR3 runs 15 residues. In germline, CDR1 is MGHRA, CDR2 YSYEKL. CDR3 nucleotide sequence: TGCGCCAGCAGCCAAGAGACAGTCTCTGGAAACACCATATATTTT. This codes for CASSQETVSGNTIYF.

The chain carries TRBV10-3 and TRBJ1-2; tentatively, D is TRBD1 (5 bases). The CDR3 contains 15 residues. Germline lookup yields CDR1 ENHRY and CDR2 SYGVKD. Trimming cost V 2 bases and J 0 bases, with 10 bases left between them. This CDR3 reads CAISEGATANYGYTF. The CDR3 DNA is TGTGCCATCAGTGAGGGGGCTACGGCTAACTATGGCTACACCTTC.

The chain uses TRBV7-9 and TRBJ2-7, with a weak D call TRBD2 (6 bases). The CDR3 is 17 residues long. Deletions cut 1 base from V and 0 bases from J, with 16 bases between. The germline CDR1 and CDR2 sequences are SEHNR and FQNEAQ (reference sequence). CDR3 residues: CASSLGRLEGPSYEQYF. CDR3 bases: TGTGCCAGCAGCTTAGGTAGACTGGAGGGACCCTCCTACGAGCAGTACTTC.

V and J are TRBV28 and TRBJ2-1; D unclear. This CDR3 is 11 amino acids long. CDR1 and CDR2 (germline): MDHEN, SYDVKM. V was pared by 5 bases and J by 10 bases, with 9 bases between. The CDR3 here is CASSTRWEQFF. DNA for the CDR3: TGTGCCAGCAGTACCAGGTGGGAGCAGTTCTTC.

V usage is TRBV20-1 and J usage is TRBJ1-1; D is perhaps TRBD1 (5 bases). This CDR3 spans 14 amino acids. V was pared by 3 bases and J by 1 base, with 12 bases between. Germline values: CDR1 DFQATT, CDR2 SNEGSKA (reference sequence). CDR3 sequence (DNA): TGCAGTGCTAGTCCGGGGGGAACGAACACTGAAGCTTTCTTT. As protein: CSASPGGTNTEAFF.

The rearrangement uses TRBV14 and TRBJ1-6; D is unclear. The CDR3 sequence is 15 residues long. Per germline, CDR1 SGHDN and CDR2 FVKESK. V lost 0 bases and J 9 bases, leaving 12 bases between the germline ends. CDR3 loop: CASSQEPRAGSPLHF. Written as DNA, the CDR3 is TGTGCCAGCAGCCAAGAGCCAAGGGCGGGTTCACCCCTCCACTTT.